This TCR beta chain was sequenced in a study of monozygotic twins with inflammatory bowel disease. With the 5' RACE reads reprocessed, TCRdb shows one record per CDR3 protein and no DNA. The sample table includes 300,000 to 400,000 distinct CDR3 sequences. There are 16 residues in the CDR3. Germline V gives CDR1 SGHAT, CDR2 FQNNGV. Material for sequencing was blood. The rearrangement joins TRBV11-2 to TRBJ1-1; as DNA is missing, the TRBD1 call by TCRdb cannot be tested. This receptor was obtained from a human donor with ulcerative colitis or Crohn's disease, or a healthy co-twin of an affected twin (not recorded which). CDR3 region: CASSLGGAGGGTEAFF.